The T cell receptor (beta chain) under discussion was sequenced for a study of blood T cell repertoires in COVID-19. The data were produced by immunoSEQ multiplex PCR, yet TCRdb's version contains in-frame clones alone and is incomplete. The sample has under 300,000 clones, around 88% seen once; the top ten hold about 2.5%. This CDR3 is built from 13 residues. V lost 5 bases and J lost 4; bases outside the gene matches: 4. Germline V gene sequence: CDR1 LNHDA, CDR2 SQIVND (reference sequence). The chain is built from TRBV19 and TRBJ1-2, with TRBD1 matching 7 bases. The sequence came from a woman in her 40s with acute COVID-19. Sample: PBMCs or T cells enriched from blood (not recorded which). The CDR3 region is CASSGQVGYGYTF. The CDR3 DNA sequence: TGTGCCAGTAGTGGACAGGTTGGCTATGGCTACACCTTC.